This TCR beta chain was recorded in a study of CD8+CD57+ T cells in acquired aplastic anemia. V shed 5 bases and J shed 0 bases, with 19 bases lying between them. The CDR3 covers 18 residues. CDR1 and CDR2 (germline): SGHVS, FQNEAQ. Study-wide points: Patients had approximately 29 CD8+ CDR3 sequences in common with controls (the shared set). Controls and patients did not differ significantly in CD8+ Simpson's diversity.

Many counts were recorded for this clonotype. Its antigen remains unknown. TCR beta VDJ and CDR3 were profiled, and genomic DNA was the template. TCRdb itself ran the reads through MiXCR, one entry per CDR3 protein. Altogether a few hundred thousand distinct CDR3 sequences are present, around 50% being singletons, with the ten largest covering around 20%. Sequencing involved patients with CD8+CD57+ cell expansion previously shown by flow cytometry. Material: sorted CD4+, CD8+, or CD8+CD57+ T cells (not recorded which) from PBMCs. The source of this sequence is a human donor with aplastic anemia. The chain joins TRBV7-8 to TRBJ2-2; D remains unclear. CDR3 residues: CASSLRSMGTANTGELFF. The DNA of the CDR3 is TGTGCCAGCAGCCTCCGTTCTATGGGAACCGCGAACACCGGGGAGCTGTTTTTT.